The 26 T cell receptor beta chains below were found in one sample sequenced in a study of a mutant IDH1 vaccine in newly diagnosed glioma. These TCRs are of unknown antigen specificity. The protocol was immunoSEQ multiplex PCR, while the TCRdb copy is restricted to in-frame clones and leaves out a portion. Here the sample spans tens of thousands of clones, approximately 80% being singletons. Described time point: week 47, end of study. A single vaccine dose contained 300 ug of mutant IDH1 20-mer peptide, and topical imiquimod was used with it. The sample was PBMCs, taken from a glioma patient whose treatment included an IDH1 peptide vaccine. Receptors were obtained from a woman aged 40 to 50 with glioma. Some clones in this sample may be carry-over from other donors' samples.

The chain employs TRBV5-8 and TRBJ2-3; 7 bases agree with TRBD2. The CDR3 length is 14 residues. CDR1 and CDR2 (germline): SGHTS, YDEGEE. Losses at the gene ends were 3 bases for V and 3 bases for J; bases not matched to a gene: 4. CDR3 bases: TGTGCCAGCAGCTCCTGGACTAGTACAGATACGCAGTATTTT. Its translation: CASSSWTSTDTQYF.

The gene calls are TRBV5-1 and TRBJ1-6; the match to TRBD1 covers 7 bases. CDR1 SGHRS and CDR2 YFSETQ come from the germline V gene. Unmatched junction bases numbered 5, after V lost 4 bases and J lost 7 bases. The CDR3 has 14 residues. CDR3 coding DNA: TGCGCCAGCAGCGAGTACAGGGGAAATTCACCCCTCCACTTT. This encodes CASSEYRGNSPLHF. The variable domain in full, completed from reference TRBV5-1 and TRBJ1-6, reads KAGVTQTPRYLIKTRGQQVTLSCSPISGHRSVSWYQQTPGQGLQFLFEYFSETQRNKGNFPGRFSGRQFSNSRSEMNVSTLELGDSALYLCASSEYRGNSPLHFGNGTRLTVT.

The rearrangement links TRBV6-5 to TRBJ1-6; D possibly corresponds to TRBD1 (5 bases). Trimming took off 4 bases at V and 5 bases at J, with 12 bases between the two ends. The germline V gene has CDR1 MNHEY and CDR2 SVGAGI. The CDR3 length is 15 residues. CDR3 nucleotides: TGTGCCAGCAGTTTAGGGACTGGGGATAATTCACCCCTCCACTTT. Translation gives CASSLGTGDNSPLHF.

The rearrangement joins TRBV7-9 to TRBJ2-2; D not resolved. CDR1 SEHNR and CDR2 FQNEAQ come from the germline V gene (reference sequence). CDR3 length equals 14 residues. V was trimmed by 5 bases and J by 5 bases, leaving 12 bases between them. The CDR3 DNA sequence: TGTGCCAGCAGCGCCGTGGGTGAGACCGGGGAGCTGTTTTTT. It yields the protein CASSAVGETGELFF.

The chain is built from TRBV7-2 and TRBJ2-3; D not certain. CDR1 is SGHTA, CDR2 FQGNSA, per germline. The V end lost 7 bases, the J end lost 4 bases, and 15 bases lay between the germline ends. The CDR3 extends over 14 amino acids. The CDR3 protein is CASKPAGSSDTQYF. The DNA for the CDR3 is TGTGCCAGCAAGCCAGCCGGTTCCTCAGATACGCAGTATTTT.

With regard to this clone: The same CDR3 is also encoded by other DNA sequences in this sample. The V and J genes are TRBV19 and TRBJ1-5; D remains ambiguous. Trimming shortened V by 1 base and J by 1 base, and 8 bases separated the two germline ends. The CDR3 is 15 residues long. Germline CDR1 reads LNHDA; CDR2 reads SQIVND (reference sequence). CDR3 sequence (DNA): TGTGCCAGTAGTATAGGTGGCCTCAGCAATCAGCCCCAGCATTTT. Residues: CASSIGGLSNQPQHF.

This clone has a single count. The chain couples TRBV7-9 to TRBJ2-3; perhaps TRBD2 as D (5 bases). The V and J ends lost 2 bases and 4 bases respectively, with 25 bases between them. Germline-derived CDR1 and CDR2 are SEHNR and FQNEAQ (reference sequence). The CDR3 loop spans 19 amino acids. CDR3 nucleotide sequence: TGTGCCAGCAGCTTAAAAAGGGTCGGATCCCTGTGGGGAGCAGATACGCAGTATTTT. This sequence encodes CASSLKRVGSLWGADTQYF.

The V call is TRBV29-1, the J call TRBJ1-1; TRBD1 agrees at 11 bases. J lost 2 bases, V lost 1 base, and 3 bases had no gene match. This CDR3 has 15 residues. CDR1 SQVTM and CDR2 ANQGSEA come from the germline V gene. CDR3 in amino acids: CSVEGWTGGNTEAFF. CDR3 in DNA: TGCAGCGTTGAAGGGTGGACAGGGGGCAACACTGAAGCTTTCTTT.

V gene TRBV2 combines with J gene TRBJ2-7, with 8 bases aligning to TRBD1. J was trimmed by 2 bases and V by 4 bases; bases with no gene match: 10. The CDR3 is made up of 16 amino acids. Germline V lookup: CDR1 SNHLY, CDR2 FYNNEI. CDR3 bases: TGTGCCAGCAGTGGACGAGGACAGGGTAGAGCCTACGAGCAGTACTTC. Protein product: CASSGRGQGRAYEQYF.

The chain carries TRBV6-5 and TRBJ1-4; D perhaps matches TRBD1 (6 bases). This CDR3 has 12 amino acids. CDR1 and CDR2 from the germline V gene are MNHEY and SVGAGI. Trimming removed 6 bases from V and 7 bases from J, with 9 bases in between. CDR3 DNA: TGTGCCAGCAGAAGGGGGGTTGAAAAACTGTTTTTT. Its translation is CASRRGVEKLFF.

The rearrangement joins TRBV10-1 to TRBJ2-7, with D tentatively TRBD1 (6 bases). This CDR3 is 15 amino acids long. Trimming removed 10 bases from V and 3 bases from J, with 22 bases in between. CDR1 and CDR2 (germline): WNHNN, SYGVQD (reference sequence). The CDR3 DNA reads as TGCGCCACCAAAACCCCCTCTGGACAGCTCTACGAGCAGTACTTC. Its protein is CATKTPSGQLYEQYF.

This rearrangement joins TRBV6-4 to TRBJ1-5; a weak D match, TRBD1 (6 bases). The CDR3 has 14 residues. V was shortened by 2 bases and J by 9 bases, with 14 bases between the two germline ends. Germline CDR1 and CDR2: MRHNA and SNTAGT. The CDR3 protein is CASSDHAGTWPQHF. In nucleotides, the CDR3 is TGTGCCAGCAGTGACCATGCAGGGACATGGCCCCAGCATTTT.

CDR3 bases: TGTGCCAGTAGCCGGGACAGGGGGTTTTCAGGGGGCACAGATACGCAGTATTTT. Translating it yields CASSRDRGFSGGTDTQYF. V is TRBV19 and J is TRBJ2-3; the match to TRBD1 covers 11 bases. With V trimmed by 6 bases and J by 1 base, 12 bases remained unmatched. This CDR3 contains 18 residues. Germline CDR1 reads LNHDA; CDR2 reads SQIVND (reference sequence). The full variable domain, in which reference TRBV19 and TRBJ2-3 provide the parts outside the CDR3, is DGGITQSPKYLFRKEGQNVTLSCEQNLNHDAMYWYRQDPGQGLRLIYYSQIVNDFQKGDIAEGYSVSREKKESFPLTVTSAQKNPTAFYLCASSRDRGFSGGTDTQYFGPGTRLTVL.

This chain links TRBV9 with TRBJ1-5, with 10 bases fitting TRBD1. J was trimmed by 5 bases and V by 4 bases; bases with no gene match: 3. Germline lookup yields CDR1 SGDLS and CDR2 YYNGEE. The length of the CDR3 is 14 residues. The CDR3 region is CASSMTGGHQPQHF. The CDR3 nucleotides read TGTGCCAGCAGCATGACAGGGGGCCATCAGCCCCAGCATTTT.

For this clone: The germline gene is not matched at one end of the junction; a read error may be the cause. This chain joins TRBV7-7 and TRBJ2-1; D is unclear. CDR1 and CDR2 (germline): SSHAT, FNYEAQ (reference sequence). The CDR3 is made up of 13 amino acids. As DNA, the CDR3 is TGTGCTAGCAGCTTAGAAGGTGACAATGAGCAGTTCTTC. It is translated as CASSLEGDNEQFF.

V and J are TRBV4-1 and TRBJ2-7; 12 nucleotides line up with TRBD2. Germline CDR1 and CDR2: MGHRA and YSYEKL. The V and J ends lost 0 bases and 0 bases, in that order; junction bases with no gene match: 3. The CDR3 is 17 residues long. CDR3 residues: CASSQELAGGRSYEQYF. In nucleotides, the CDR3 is TGCGCCAGCAGCCAAGAACTAGCGGGGGGCCGCTCCTACGAGCAGTACTTC.

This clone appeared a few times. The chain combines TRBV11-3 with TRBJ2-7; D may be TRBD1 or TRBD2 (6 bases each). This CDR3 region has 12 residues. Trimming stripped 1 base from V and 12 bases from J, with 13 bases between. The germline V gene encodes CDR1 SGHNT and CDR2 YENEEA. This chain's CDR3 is CASSLGTAGPYF. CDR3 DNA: TGTGCCAGCAGCTTAGGGACAGCGGGTCCGTACTTC.

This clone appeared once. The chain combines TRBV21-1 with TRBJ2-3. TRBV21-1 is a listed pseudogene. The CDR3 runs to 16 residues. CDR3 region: CASSNMESGDTDTQYF. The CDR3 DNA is TGTGCCAGCAGTAATATGGAAAGTGGGGACACAGATACGCAGTATTTT.

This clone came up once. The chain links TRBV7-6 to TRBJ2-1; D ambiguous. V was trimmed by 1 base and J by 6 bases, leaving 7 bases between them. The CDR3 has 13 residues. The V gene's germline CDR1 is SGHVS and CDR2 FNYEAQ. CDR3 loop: CASSLGRVNEQFF. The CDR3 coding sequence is TGTGCCAGCAGCTTAGGTCGGGTCAATGAGCAGTTCTTC.

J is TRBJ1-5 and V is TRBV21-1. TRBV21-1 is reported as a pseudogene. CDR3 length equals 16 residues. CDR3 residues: CASSTSRWQFDQPQHF. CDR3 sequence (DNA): TGTGCCAGCAGCACCTCTAGGTGGCAGTTCGATCAGCCCCAGCATTTT.

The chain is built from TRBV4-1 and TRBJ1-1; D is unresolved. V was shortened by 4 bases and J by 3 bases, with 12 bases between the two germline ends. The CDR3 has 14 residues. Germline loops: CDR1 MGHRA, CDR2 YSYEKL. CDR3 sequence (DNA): TGCGCCAGCAGCCCCCAGAACCAATACACTGAAGCTTTCTTT. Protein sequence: CASSPQNQYTEAFF.

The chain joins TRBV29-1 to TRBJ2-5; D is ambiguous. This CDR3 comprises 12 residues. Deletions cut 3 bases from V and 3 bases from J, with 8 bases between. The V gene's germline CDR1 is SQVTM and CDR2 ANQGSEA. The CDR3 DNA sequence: TGCAGCGTTGATGACGCGAAAGAGACCCAGTACTTC. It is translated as CSVDDAKETQYF.

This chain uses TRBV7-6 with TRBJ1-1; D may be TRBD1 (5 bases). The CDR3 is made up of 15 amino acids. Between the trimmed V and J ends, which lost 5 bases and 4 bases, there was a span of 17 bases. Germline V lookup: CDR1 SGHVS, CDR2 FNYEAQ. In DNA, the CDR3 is TGTGCCAGCAGCCCGATCCAGGGCTGGGGCACTGAAGCTTTCTTT. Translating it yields CASSPIQGWGTEAFF.

The CDR3: CASSQEAYEQYF. DNA of the CDR3: TGTGCCAGCAGCCAAGAGGCCTACGAGCAGTACTTC. V usage is TRBV14 and J usage is TRBJ2-7; D call uncertain. This CDR3 contains 12 residues. Germline CDR1 is SGHDN and CDR2 is FVKESK. The V and J ends lost 0 bases and 2 bases respectively, with 2 bases between them.

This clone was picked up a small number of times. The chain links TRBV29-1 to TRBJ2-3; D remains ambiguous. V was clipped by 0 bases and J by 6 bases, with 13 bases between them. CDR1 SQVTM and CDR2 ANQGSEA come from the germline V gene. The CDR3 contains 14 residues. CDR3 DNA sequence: TGCAGCGTTGAAGATCACCCTGCTAGGGATACGCAGTATTTT. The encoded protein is CSVEDHPARDTQYF.

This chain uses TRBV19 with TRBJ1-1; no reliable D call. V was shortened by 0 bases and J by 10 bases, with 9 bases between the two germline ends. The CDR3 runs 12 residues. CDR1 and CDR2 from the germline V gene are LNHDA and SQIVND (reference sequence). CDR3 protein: CASSIEAPRAFF. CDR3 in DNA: TGTGCCAGTAGTATAGAGGCTCCTCGAGCTTTCTTT.